The T cell receptor beta chain described here comes from a study of blood T cells in healthy people across ages. Broader study findings: More naive CD4+ cells and higher diversity were found in long-lived than in aged donors.

The table lists this clonotype with a few counts. No antigen is known for it. CDR1 and CDR2 (germline): SGHKS, YYEKEE (reference sequence). Trimming removed 0 bases from V and 5 bases from J, with 11 bases in between. There are 14 residues in the CDR3. A second PCR of roughly 6 to 12 cycles used a sample-barcoded 5' primer and a J-beta primer mix. A tag from a template-switch adaptor with 12 random nucleotides marked each cDNA molecule. TCRdb reanalysed the 5' RACE reads using MiXCR and keeps one entry per CDR3 protein. The table includes 600,000 to 800,000 distinct CDR3 sequences, approximately 21% detected once.

This receptor was taken from a man in his sixties or seventies in good health. This chain connects TRBV5-5 to TRBJ2-5, with D unresolved. Sample: blood. In DNA form, the CDR3 reads TGTGCCAGCAGCTTGGCGGTGGGGATGGAGACCCAGTACTTC. Encoded protein: CASSLAVGMETQYF.